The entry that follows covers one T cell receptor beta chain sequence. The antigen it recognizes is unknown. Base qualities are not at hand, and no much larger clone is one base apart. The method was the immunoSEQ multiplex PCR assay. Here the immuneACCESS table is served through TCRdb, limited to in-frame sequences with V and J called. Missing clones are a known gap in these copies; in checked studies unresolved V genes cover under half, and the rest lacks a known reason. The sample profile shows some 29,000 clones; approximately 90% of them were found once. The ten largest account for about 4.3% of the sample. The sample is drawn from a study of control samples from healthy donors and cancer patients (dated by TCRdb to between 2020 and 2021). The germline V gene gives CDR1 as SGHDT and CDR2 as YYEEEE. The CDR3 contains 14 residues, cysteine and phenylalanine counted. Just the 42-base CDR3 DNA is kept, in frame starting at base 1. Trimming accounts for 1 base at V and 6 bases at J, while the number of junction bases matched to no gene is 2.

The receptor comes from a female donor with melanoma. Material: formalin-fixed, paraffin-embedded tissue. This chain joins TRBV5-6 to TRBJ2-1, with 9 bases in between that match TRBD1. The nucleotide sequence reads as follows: TGTGCCAGCAGCTTGTGGACAGGGGCCAATGAGCAGTTCTTC. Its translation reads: CASSLWTGANEQFF.